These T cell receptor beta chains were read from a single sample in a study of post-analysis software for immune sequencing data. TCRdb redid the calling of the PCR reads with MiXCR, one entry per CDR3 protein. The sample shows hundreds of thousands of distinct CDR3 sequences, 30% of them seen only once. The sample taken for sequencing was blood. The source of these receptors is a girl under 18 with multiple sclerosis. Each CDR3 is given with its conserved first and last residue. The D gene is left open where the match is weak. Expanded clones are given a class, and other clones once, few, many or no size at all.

CDR3aa: CASSAKAVAKNIQYF
CDR3nt: TGTGCCAGCAGCGCCAAGGCAGTAGCCAAAAACATTCAGTACTTC
d_gene: NA
abundance: NA
v_gene: TRBV7-9
len: 15
j_gene: TRBJ2-4

CDR3aa: CASSLGGHQADTQYF
CDR3nt: TGTGCCAGCAGCTTAGGGGGGCATCAGGCAGATACGCAGTATTTT
d_gene: NA
abundance: NA
v_gene: TRBV7-9
len: 15
j_gene: TRBJ2-3

CDR3aa: CASSGSLWGREQYF
CDR3nt: TGTGCCAGCAGTGGTAGTTTGTGGGGGCGGGAGCAGTACTTC
d_gene: NA
abundance: NA
v_gene: TRBV2
len: 14
j_gene: TRBJ2-7

CDR3aa: CANSNYMNTEAFF
CDR3nt: TGTGCCAACAGCAACTATATGAACACTGAAGCTTTCTTT
d_gene: NA
abundance: NA
v_gene: TRBV6-6
len: 13
j_gene: TRBJ1-1

CDR3aa: CSAVTAPVGGYTF
CDR3nt: TGCAGTGCCGTGACGGCCCCGGTTGGTGGCTACACCTTC
d_gene: NA
abundance: few
v_gene: TRBV20-1
len: 13
j_gene: TRBJ1-2

CDR3aa: CSAHLAGEQETQYF
CDR3nt: TGCAGTGCTCACCTAGCGGGGGAACAAGAGACCCAGTACTTC
d_gene: TRBD2
abundance: few
v_gene: TRBV20-1
len: 14
j_gene: TRBJ2-5

CDR3aa: CASIGLNSNQPRHF
CDR3nt: TGTGCCAGCATTGGTCTGAATAGCAATCAGCCCCGGCATTTT
d_gene: NA
abundance: NA
v_gene: TRBV6-1
len: 14
j_gene: TRBJ1-5

CDR3aa: CSVVLDGDGYTF
CDR3nt: TGCAGTGTTGTACTTGATGGGGACGGCTACACCTTC
d_gene: NA
abundance: NA
v_gene: TRBV20-1
len: 12
j_gene: TRBJ1-2

CDR3aa: CSVELVGTPGYTF
CDR3nt: TGCAGCGTTGAATTGGTTGGGACGCCGGGCTACACCTTC
d_gene: NA
abundance: few
v_gene: TRBV29-1
len: 13
j_gene: TRBJ1-2

CDR3aa: CASSLTLSSEQFF
CDR3nt: TGTGCCAGCAGCTTAACTCTCAGCAGTGAGCAGTTCTTC
d_gene: NA
abundance: NA
v_gene: TRBV7-2
len: 13
j_gene: TRBJ2-1

CDR3aa: CSARDVKDVLYNEQFF
CDR3nt: TGCAGTGCTAGAGATGTAAAGGACGTACTTTACAATGAGCAGTTCTTC
d_gene: NA
abundance: NA
v_gene: TRBV20-1
len: 16
j_gene: TRBJ2-1

CDR3aa: CTSSLVGTGFETQYF
CDR3nt: TGTACCAGCAGTTTAGTTGGGACAGGGTTCGAGACCCAGTACTTC
d_gene: TRBD1
abundance: NA
v_gene: TRBV12-3/TRBV12-4
len: 15
j_gene: TRBJ2-5

CDR3aa: CATSRDRGAGQPQHF
CDR3nt: TGTGCCACCAGCAGAGATCGGGGAGCGGGTCAGCCCCAGCATTTT
d_gene: NA
abundance: NA
v_gene: TRBV15
len: 15
j_gene: TRBJ1-5

CDR3aa: CASSSTSAQETQYF
CDR3nt: TGTGCCAGCAGCTCGACTAGCGCACAAGAGACCCAGTACTTC
d_gene: TRBD2
abundance: few
v_gene: TRBV5-5
len: 14
j_gene: TRBJ2-5

CDR3aa: CASSRRTSGETYEQFF
CDR3nt: TGTGCCAGCAGCAGACGGACTAGCGGGGAGACGTATGAGCAGTTCTTC
d_gene: TRBD2
abundance: NA
v_gene: TRBV7-8
len: 16
j_gene: TRBJ2-1

CDR3aa: CSVGQPETRYF
CDR3nt: TGCAGCGTTGGCCAGCCAGAGACCCGGTACTTC
d_gene: NA
abundance: NA
v_gene: TRBV29-1
len: 11
j_gene: TRBJ2-5

CDR3aa: CSADGGPDTQYF
CDR3nt: TGCAGCGCCGACGGGGGGCCAGATACGCAGTATTTT
d_gene: NA
abundance: many
v_gene: TRBV29-1
len: 12
j_gene: TRBJ2-3

CDR3aa: CASSETGWGTEAFF
CDR3nt: TGTGCCAGCAGTGAGACAGGGTGGGGCACTGAAGCTTTCTTT
d_gene: TRBD1
abundance: few
v_gene: TRBV6-1
len: 14
j_gene: TRBJ1-1

CDR3aa: CATSEEERPYEQYF
CDR3nt: TGTGCCACCAGTGAAGAGGAGCGCCCCTACGAGCAGTACTTC
d_gene: NA
abundance: few
v_gene: TRBV24-1
len: 14
j_gene: TRBJ2-7

CDR3aa: CASSRPGQGCNEQFF
CDR3nt: TGTGCCAGCTCACGACCGGGACAGGGTTGCAATGAGCAGTTCTTC
d_gene: TRBD1
abundance: NA
v_gene: TRBV18
len: 15
j_gene: TRBJ2-1

CDR3aa: CASYRDRGYNEQFF
CDR3nt: TGTGCCAGCTACCGGGACAGGGGGTACAATGAGCAGTTCTTC
d_gene: TRBD1
abundance: NA
v_gene: TRBV2
len: 14
j_gene: TRBJ2-1

CDR3aa: CASSSTDRTYGYTF
CDR3nt: TGTGCCAGCAGCTCCACGGACAGGACCTATGGCTACACCTTC
d_gene: TRBD1
abundance: NA
v_gene: TRBV7-9
len: 14
j_gene: TRBJ1-2

CDR3aa: CASSLGPVGGLNADTQYF
CDR3nt: TGTGCCAGCAGCTTGGGTCCCGTGGGGGGACTCAACGCAGATACGCAGTATTTT
d_gene: NA
abundance: few
v_gene: TRBV11-2
len: 18
j_gene: TRBJ2-3

CDR3aa: CSARLAAPGGEQFF
CDR3nt: TGCAGTGCTAGACTAGCGGCCCCAGGGGGTGAGCAGTTCTTC
d_gene: NA
abundance: NA
v_gene: TRBV20-1
len: 14
j_gene: TRBJ2-1

CDR3aa: CSAREGSDSWNSPLHF
CDR3nt: TGCAGTGCTAGAGAGGGGTCGGACAGTTGGAATTCACCCCTCCACTTT
d_gene: NA
abundance: NA
v_gene: TRBV20-1
len: 16
j_gene: TRBJ1-6

CDR3aa: CATGDRRLVSEQFF
CDR3nt: TGTGCCACCGGTGACCGTAGACTAGTCAGTGAGCAGTTCTTC
d_gene: NA
abundance: NA
v_gene: TRBV24-1
len: 14
j_gene: TRBJ2-1

CDR3aa: CASRLSGAQETQYF
CDR3nt: TGTGCCAGCAGGCTGTCGGGGGCCCAAGAGACCCAGTACTTC
d_gene: NA
abundance: NA
v_gene: TRBV7-9
len: 14
j_gene: TRBJ2-5

CDR3aa: CSAFRSNQPQHF
CDR3nt: TGCAGTGCTTTCCGAAGTAATCAGCCCCAGCATTTT
d_gene: NA
abundance: NA
v_gene: TRBV20-1
len: 12
j_gene: TRBJ1-5

CDR3aa: CASSLGAVLPDTQYF
CDR3nt: TGTGCCAGCAGCTTAGGTGCGGTTCTCCCAGATACGCAGTATTTT
d_gene: NA
abundance: NA
v_gene: TRBV7-2
len: 15
j_gene: TRBJ2-3

CDR3aa: CASSPRTSVQPGGANVLTF
CDR3nt: TGCGCCAGCAGCCCAAGGACTAGCGTCCAACCGGGGGGGGCCAACGTCCTGACTTTC
d_gene: TRBD2
abundance: NA
v_gene: TRBV5-1
len: 19
j_gene: TRBJ2-6

CDR3aa: CAITGTKNEQFF
CDR3nt: TGTGCCATAACCGGGACGAAGAATGAGCAGTTCTTC
d_gene: NA
abundance: NA
v_gene: TRBV2
len: 12
j_gene: TRBJ2-1

CDR3aa: CASSGNTDTQYF
CDR3nt: TGTGCCAGCAGCGGAAACACAGATACGCAGTATTTT
d_gene: NA
abundance: NA
v_gene: TRBV7-9
len: 12
j_gene: TRBJ2-3

CDR3aa: CEGGAGELADTQYF
CDR3nt: TGCGAGGGGGGAGCGGGGGAGTTGGCAGATACGCAGTATTTT
d_gene: TRBD2
abundance: few
v_gene: TRBV27
len: 14
j_gene: TRBJ2-3

CDR3aa: CSVRVAGGIEDTQYF
CDR3nt: TGCAGTGTTCGAGTAGCGGGAGGAATTGAAGATACGCAGTATTTT
d_gene: TRBD2
abundance: NA
v_gene: TRBV20-1
len: 15
j_gene: TRBJ2-3

CDR3aa: CASSSLLAGGQHEQYF
CDR3nt: TGTGCCAGCAGTTCACTACTAGCGGGGGGGCAGCATGAGCAGTACTTC
d_gene: TRBD2
abundance: NA
v_gene: TRBV28
len: 16
j_gene: TRBJ2-5

CDR3aa: CATKTSGVIPDTQYF
CDR3nt: TGTGCCACCAAGACTAGCGGGGTAATCCCAGATACGCAGTATTTT
d_gene: TRBD2
abundance: NA
v_gene: TRBV6-6
len: 15
j_gene: TRBJ2-3

CDR3aa: CSVFWGNEQYF
CDR3nt: TGCAGCGTTTTTTGGGGAAATGAGCAGTACTTC
d_gene: NA
abundance: NA
v_gene: TRBV29-1
len: 11
j_gene: TRBJ2-7

CDR3aa: CSARDGRNQETQYF
CDR3nt: TGCAGTGCTAGAGATGGACGTAACCAAGAGACCCAGTACTTC
d_gene: NA
abundance: NA
v_gene: TRBV20-1
len: 14
j_gene: TRBJ2-5

CDR3aa: CASIVAPSNEQFF
CDR3nt: TGTGCCAGCATCGTAGCTCCCTCCAATGAGCAGTTCTTC
d_gene: NA
abundance: NA
v_gene: TRBV9
len: 13
j_gene: TRBJ2-1

CDR3aa: CSARIAGDSYNEQYF
CDR3nt: TGCAGTGCTAGGATAGCGGGGGATTCCTACAACGAGCAGTACTTC
d_gene: TRBD2
abundance: NA
v_gene: TRBV20-1
len: 15
j_gene: TRBJ2-7

CDR3aa: CASSPEDRGGGNQPQHF
CDR3nt: TGTGCCAGCAGCCCAGAGGACAGGGGAGGGGGCAATCAGCCCCAGCATTTT
d_gene: TRBD1
abundance: NA
v_gene: TRBV11-2
len: 17
j_gene: TRBJ1-5

CDR3aa: CASSQDAVGQPQHF
CDR3nt: TGCGCCAGCAGCCAAGATGCGGTCGGCCAGCCCCAGCATTTT
d_gene: NA
abundance: few
v_gene: TRBV4-3
len: 14
j_gene: TRBJ1-5

CDR3aa: CASISDSAEAFF
CDR3nt: TGTGCCAGCATCTCCGACAGCGCTGAAGCTTTCTTT
d_gene: NA
abundance: NA
v_gene: TRBV6-5
len: 12
j_gene: TRBJ1-1

CDR3aa: CSAREPGKSTYEQYF
CDR3nt: TGCAGTGCTAGAGAGCCAGGGAAATCCACCTACGAGCAGTACTTC
d_gene: NA
abundance: few
v_gene: TRBV20-1
len: 15
j_gene: TRBJ2-7

CDR3aa: CSATSGRDTLDEQYF
CDR3nt: TGCAGTGCTACCTCAGGGCGGGACACCCTGGACGAGCAGTACTTC
d_gene: NA
abundance: NA
v_gene: TRBV20-1
len: 15
j_gene: TRBJ2-7

CDR3aa: CASRVSGQGNGYTF
CDR3nt: TGTGCCAGCAGAGTATCGGGACAGGGGAATGGCTACACCTTC
d_gene: TRBD1
abundance: few
v_gene: TRBV3-1
len: 14
j_gene: TRBJ1-2

CDR3aa: CASSLIASGRAKDTQYF
CDR3nt: TGTGCCAGCAGTTTAATCGCTAGCGGGAGGGCAAAAGATACGCAGTATTTT
d_gene: TRBD2
abundance: NA
v_gene: TRBV27
len: 17
j_gene: TRBJ2-3

CDR3aa: CSARRRQGKAYNEQFF
CDR3nt: TGCAGTGCTAGACGAAGACAGGGGAAGGCCTACAATGAGCAGTTCTTC
d_gene: TRBD1
abundance: NA
v_gene: TRBV20-1
len: 16
j_gene: TRBJ2-1

CDR3aa: CSARSTGGSEQYF
CDR3nt: TGCAGTGCTAGAAGCACAGGCGGAAGCGAGCAGTACTTC
d_gene: NA
abundance: few
v_gene: TRBV20-1
len: 13
j_gene: TRBJ2-7

CDR3aa: CASTLSRDEQFF
CDR3nt: TGTGCCAGCACTCTCAGTCGAGATGAGCAGTTCTTC
d_gene: NA
abundance: few
v_gene: TRBV12-3/TRBV12-4
len: 12
j_gene: TRBJ2-1

CDR3aa: CASSQPPREGGYTF
CDR3nt: TGTGCCAGCAGCCAACCTCCCCGGGAGGGGGGCTACACCTTC
d_gene: NA
abundance: NA
v_gene: TRBV14
len: 14
j_gene: TRBJ1-2

CDR3aa: CASNSLFSGTQETQYF
CDR3nt: TGTGCCAGCAACTCCCTATTCTCGGGGACCCAAGAGACCCAGTACTTC
d_gene: NA
abundance: NA
v_gene: TRBV12-3/TRBV12-4
len: 16
j_gene: TRBJ2-5

CDR3aa: CASSPPDGLNTEAFF
CDR3nt: TGTGCCAGCAGCCCACCCGATGGTTTGAACACTGAAGCTTTCTTT
d_gene: NA
abundance: NA
v_gene: TRBV7-9
len: 15
j_gene: TRBJ1-1

CDR3aa: CATSTSGTGVAFF
CDR3nt: TGTGCCACCAGCACCTCCGGGACAGGGGTCGCTTTCTTT
d_gene: TRBD1
abundance: many
v_gene: TRBV15
len: 13
j_gene: TRBJ1-1

CDR3aa: CASSLLVVETQYF
CDR3nt: TGTGCCAGCAGCTTACTCGTTGTAGAGACCCAGTACTTC
d_gene: NA
abundance: many
v_gene: TRBV7-9
len: 13
j_gene: TRBJ2-5